This T cell receptor beta chain was retrieved from a study of shared clonotypes between healthy human individuals. Germline CDR1 is LNHDA and CDR2 is SQIVND (reference sequence). Trimming removed 6 bases at V and 6 bases at J, with 21 bases between. The CDR3 is 15 residues long. Repertoires were generated with immunoSEQ multiplex PCR, while TCRdb's copy carries only in-frame clones and drops some. There are millions of clones in the sample; just over 90% occur only once, and 0.39% lies in the top ten. The sequenced sample was naive CD4+ T cells from PBMCs. The subset: CD45RA+ positively selected. The TCR comes from a man in his late teens or twenties in good health. Some clones in this sample may be carry-over from other donors' samples. V usage is TRBV19 and J usage is TRBJ2-7; perhaps TRBD1 as D (5 bases). The CDR3 coding sequence is TGTGCCAGTAGCACCCTGGGGCGTCCTGGGTTCGAGCAGTACTTC. Translated: CASSTLGRPGFEQYF.